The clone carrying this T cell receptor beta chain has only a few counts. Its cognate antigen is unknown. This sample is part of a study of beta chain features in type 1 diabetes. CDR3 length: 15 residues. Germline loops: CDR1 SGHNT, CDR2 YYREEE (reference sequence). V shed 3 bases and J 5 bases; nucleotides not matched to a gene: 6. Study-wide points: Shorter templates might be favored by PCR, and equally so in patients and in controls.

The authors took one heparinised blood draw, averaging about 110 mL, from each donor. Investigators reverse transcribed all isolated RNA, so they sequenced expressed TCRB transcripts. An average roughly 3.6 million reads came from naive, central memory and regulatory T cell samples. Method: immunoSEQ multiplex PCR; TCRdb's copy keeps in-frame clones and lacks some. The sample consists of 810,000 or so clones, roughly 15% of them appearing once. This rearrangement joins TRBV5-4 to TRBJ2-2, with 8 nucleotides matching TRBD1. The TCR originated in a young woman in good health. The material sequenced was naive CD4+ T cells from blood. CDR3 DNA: TGTGCCAGCAGCTCTGTCAGGGGGCGGACCGGGGAGCTGTTTTTT. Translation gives CASSSVRGRTGELFF.